This entry describes one T cell receptor beta chain. Its antigen is currently not known. No per-base quality is available; no much larger clone lies one base away. The library was produced with the immunoSEQ multiplex PCR assay. For the multiplex PCR, a mixture combining 60 forward primers for TCR Vbeta segments and 13 reverse primers for TCR Jbeta segments was used. Amplification of the CDR3 region of rearranged TCR beta genes was performed with a multiplex PCR assay on genomic DNA. The amplified TCR beta libraries were sequenced on the Illumina HiSeq System as 87-base-pair reads. The original methods were these. In a later analysis, around 80 million unique TCR beta chains were counted across the approximately 640 repertoires, and roughly 10 million of these chains were shared by at least two donors. Raw reads were error-corrected and collapsed into unique sequences with a nearest-neighbor algorithm that merged closely related sequences to remove PCR and sequencing errors. To assign V, D and J gene segments, CDR3 sequences were aligned to IMGT reference sequences. Each retained sequence needed at least a six-nucleotide match to both a V gene segment and a J gene segment. A rearrangement was called productive if the CDR3 had no stop codons and remained in frame with V and J, and every other rearrangement was called non-productive. CDR3 was defined according to IMGT convention as the region running from the second conserved V-encoded cysteine to the conserved J-encoded phenylalanine. The earlier analysis of 500 to 600 of the donors excluded sequences that lacked an unambiguous match to a single V gene segment. In an earlier analysis of some 590 of the donors, V segments were called functional above 56.7% productive rearrangements and were called segregating when the between-donor standard deviation exceeded 5%. To diagnose cytomegalovirus status from the catalog of TCR beta chain sequences, a statistical classification framework was built. A later analysis assigned V and J genes by comparing TCR nucleotide sequences with IMGT/GENE-DB human TR gene sequences. In a later analysis, CDR3 sequences and most-parsimonious VDJ recombination scenarios were assigned using the TCRdist pipeline. A later analysis defined each TCR beta chain by its CDR3 amino acid sequence plus V-gene family, and excluded reads lacking a unique V-gene family. A later analysis removed over 500 highly shared, low-generation-probability nucleotide sequences to deal with suspected cross-contamination and a sequencing artifact. In a later analysis, a clonal expansion index for each public chain was calculated from normalized within-repertoire ranks of inferred template counts. Generation probabilities in a later analysis came from a VDJ recombination model fitted to out-of-frame rearrangements, and those results were checked against IGoR. In a later analysis, hypergeometric tests were used to score TCR-TCR, TCR-HLA and TCR-CMV co-occurrence, with a repertoire-size bias correction applied to TCR pairs. To estimate false discovery rates, a later analysis permuted the HLA or CMV assignments 20 times. A later analysis grouped co-occurring TCRs with DBSCAN, adding TCRdist sequence similarity when clustering within HLA-allele-positive subsets. Repertoires with fewer than 30,000 or more than 120,000 public chains, plus five repertoires with anomalous nucleotide sharing, were excluded from co-occurrence clustering. Drawn from immuneACCESS, this table holds only the in-frame rearrangements with V and J called that TCRdb kept. Clones are partly lost; checked studies trace under half to an unresolved V gene and leave the rest unexplained. D and trimming come from the DNA, and the V and J calls and clone size come from that table. Recorded for this sample are about 120,000 clones; around three quarters of them occurred a single time. The ten largest clonotypes hold 4% to 5% of the sample.

The record originates from a study of cytomegalovirus exposure and HLA in healthy donors (dated by TCRdb to about 2017). Broadly, across the study: An earlier analysis of some 600 of the donors reported 276 Gb of sequence data and 100 million to 120 million unique TCR beta sequences obtained from roughly 180 million T cells. The aim of the study was to test whether cataloging public T cell receptors could identify signatures of past pathogen exposure. All discovery cohort repertoires had been generated on a single sequencing platform. Roughly 5 DR-DQ haplotypes were treated as single units for association and clustering because of strong linkage in the cohort. In an earlier analysis of roughly 600 of the donors, high-throughput TCR beta sequencing was used to judge whether each TCR beta V gene segment behaved as functional or pseudogenic. Donor age, sex, ethnicity and CMV serostatus were compiled alongside the repertoire data. HLA typing included class I and class II loci at four-digit resolution. Typing coverage varied by locus: roughly 620-640 donors for A, B, C, DRB1 and DQB1; 500 to 550 for DQA1; 600 to 610 for DPA1; fewer than 480 for DPB1. Using immunosequencing, the study profiled T cell repertoires from 666 subjects and related those repertoires to cytomegalovirus serostatus. Roughly 300 gigabases of sequencing data and 70 million to 95 million unique TCR sequences made up an early release that covered several hundred HLA-typed donors. Among some 400 genotyped donors of the cohort, an average of approximately 240,000 unique TCR beta nucleotide sequences was sequenced per donor, of which 15% to 20% were non-productive. To predict cytomegalovirus infection status, the study combined high-throughput TCR immunosequencing, statistical association of individual TCRs with disease status, and machine learning. Rather than using new phenotypic data, the later analysis identified candidate immune exposures from TCR beta sequences and from how often those sequences occurred across donors. To study patterns of TCR occurrence, a later analysis re-analyzed previously published TCR beta repertoires from 666 donors and added high-resolution HLA genotyping. Genome-wide SNP genotypes for about 65% of the roughly 670 donors were used in a later genetic analysis, which treated that subset as a discovery cohort. Of the 300 to 500 genotyped donors, 75% to 85% were placed in the genetic ancestry cluster associated with self-reported Caucasian donors. In addition to the first cohort of approximately 670 subjects, a separate validation cohort of under 150 different subjects was used.

The CDR3 holds 14 amino acids from the cysteine to the phenylalanine. Just CDR3 DNA is preserved here, 42 bases in frame from base 1. After removal of 5 bases from V and 7 bases from J, the junction retains 6 bases not matched to a gene. The germline V gene encodes CDR1 MRHNA and CDR2 SNTAGT. Overall study outcomes, separate from this receptor: In a later analysis, several top co-occurrence clusters were reported to appear linked to parvovirus B19, influenza, CMV and Epstein-Barr virus. The 87-base-pair reads could not distinguish some IMGT-functional V segments, including TRBV6-2 and TRBV6-3, so those segments were excluded. The classifier was reported to diagnose cytomegalovirus status with high specificity and sensitivity in both the original and validation cohorts. Sequencing depth was assumed to be roughly uniform across donors in the presence/absence analyses, though that assumption may not hold. HLA typing was unavailable for some donors at each locus, so association tests used only the typed subset. In the study, 150 to 200 TCR beta chains were listed as associated with cytomegalovirus. Across donors, most TCR sequences were observed very rarely, whereas some public TCRs were present in many individuals. A later genetic analysis associated a missense DCLRE1C variant with V-gene and J-gene trimming of TCR beta chains, and an independent cohort replicated the association. A cluster of highly shared sequence variants was judged likely to represent a technical artifact of the sequencing pipeline. Linkage disequilibrium might explain the correlated functional status among segregating V segments, but an unknown experimental factor could not be excluded. In a later analysis, 16,951 TCR beta sequences were associated with specific HLA alleles at a false discovery rate of 0.05. A few of the identified cytomegalovirus-associated TCR beta chains were confirmed in vitro to be specific for cytomegalovirus antigens. In a later analysis, TCR association rates were found to vary across HLA loci, with the most associated TCRs seen for DRB1 alleles and the fewest for HLA-C alleles. A further reported finding was that TCR beta sequences accurately predicted the HLA-A and HLA-B alleles for most subjects in the first cohort. A later analysis found that HLA-associated TCR beta chains were more clonally expanded and had lower generation probabilities than equally common non-associated chains. Only TCR beta chains were sequenced in this cohort, and the absence of alpha or paired-chain data limited detectable features. A later analysis found that most CMV-associated TCR beta chains appeared HLA-restricted, with HLA associations seemingly driven largely by CMV exposure. A later genetic analysis reported fewer N-insertions in productive TCRs among donors in an Asian-associated ancestry cluster than the roughly 700-donor mean. The earlier analysis of approximately 540 of the donors excluded over 15 rarely observed V segments, including chromosome 9 orphons, because counts were too low. The only immune exposure information available for the cohort was CMV serostatus. Assigning TCR associations to individual alleles was difficult when HLA alleles, especially DR and DQ, strongly co-occurred. The authors suggested that the approach could potentially be generalized to other disease states and immunological phenotypes. Broadly in line with IMGT annotations, most TCR beta V segments showed up in productive rearrangements about 90% or about 30% of the time in an earlier analysis of around 600 of the donors.

The cohort consisted of fewer than 700 healthy bone marrow donors. Cohort members were all nominally healthy when sampled, although unrecorded immune exposures were likely present. The donor tested CMV seropositive, placing the donor among the 250 to 300 seropositive members of the cohort. A peripheral blood sample was provided by each donor, and peripheral blood mononuclear cells were used for TCR beta sequencing. Genomic DNA extraction from the blood cell samples was performed with the Qiagen DNeasy Blood Extraction Kit. This TCR was recovered from a male donor in good health and CMV-seropositive. The specimen sequenced was PBMCs. The rearranged chain carries TRBV6-4 and TRBJ1-5, with TRBD1 identical over 9 junction bases. The CDR3 loop reads CASSHTGGGQPQHF. The DNA sequence is given as TGTGCCAGCAGTCATACAGGGGGCGGGCAGCCCCAGCATTTT.